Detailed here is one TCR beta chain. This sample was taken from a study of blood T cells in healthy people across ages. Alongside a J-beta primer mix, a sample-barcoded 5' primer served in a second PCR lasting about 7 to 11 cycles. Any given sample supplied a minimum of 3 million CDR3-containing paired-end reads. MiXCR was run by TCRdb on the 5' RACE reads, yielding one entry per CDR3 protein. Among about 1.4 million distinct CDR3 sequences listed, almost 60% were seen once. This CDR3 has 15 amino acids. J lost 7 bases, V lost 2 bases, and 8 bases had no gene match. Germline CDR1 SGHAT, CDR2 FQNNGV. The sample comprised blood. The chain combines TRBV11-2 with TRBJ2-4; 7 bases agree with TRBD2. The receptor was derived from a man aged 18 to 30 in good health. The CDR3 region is CASSLRDSGGNIQYF. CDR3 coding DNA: TGTGCCAGCAGCTTAAGAGATTCGGGGGGTAACATTCAGTACTTC. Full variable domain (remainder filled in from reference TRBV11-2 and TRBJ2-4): EAGVAQSPRYKIIEKRQSVAFWCNPISGHATLYWYQQILGQGPKLLIQFQNNGVVDDSQLPKDRFSAERLKGVDSTLKIQPAKLEDSAVYLCASSLRDSGGNIQYFGAGTRLSVL.